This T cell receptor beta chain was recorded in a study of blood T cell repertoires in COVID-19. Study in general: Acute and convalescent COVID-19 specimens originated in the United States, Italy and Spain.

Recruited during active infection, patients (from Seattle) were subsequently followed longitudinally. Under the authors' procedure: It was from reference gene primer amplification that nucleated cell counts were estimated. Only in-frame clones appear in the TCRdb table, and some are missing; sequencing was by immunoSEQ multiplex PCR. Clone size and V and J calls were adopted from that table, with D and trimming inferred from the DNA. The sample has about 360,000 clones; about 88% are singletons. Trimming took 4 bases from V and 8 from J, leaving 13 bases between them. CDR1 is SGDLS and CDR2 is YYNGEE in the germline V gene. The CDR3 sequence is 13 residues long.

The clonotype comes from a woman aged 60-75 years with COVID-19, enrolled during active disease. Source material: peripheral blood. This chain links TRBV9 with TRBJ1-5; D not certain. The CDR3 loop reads CASSLRVGEPQHF. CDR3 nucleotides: TGTGCCAGCAGCCTACGGGTCGGAGAGCCCCAGCATTTT. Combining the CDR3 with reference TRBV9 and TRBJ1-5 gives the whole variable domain DSGVTQTPKHLITATGQRVTLRCSPRSGDLSVYWYQQSLDQGLQFLIQYYNGEERAKGNILERFSAQQFPDLHSELNLSSLELGDSALYFCASSLRVGEPQHFGDGTRLSIL.